This T cell receptor beta chain was identified during a study of vaccination effects on CD4 cells after COVID-19. Clones were read by immunoSEQ multiplex PCR, and TCRdb kept only the in-frame ones, dropping some. The sample has roughly 68,000 clones, 74% seen once. Sequencing in the ViraFEST assay came after antigen-specific CD4+ T cells had been expanded with viral peptide pools, which were used to stimulate PBMC. Subsequent to a culture period of about ten days, CD4+ T cells were isolated. The cohort was immunized with two doses of either the BNT162b2 or mRNA-1273 vaccine. About this clone itself: Antigen unknown.

Germline V gene data show CDR1 as MNHEY and CDR2 as SVGEGT. V dropped 5 bases and J dropped 6 bases, with 15 bases sitting between them. This CDR3 region has 14 residues. V is TRBV6-2 or TRBV6-3 and J is TRBJ2-3; no firm D call. The TCR was taken from a human donor who received a COVID-19 vaccine. The sample was CD4+ T cells from PBMCs cultured with HCoV-229E spike peptides, taken after COVID-19 vaccination. CDR3 nucleotides: TGTGCCAGCAGTAAGGGCCACTCCGAGGATACGCAGTATTTT. Protein: CASSKGHSEDTQYF.